This is a list of T cell receptor beta chains from one sample in a study of early T cells in non-severe SARS-CoV-2 infection. TCRdb called the 5' RACE reads again in MiXCR, with one record for every CDR3 protein. The sample lists approximately 69,000 distinct CDR3 sequences, around a tenth seen once, with 5.9% in the top ten. Sequencing was carried out using whole blood. These TCRs come from an adult who was a healthcare worker with PCR-confirmed SARS-CoV-2 infection or an uninfected control (not recorded which). Each CDR3 is given with its conserved first and last residue. The order of the fields is J gene, V gene, clone size, D gene, CDR3 DNA, CDR3 protein. A D gene is named only where the DNA matches it firmly. Where a row states a size, it is once, few, many or the class of an expanded clone; other rows omit it.

TRBJ2-7 | TRBV14 | many | . | TGTGCCAGCAGCCAAGATTTCGAGCAGTACTTC | CASSQDFEQYF
TRBJ2-7 | TRBV18 | few | . | TGTGCCAGCTCAGCGACATCTTCCTACGAGCAGTACTTC | CASSATSSYEQYF
TRBJ1-1 | TRBV29-1 | few | TRBD1 | TGCAGGCGACAGGGTTCTGTCACTGAAGCTTTCTTT | CRRQGSVTEAFF
TRBJ2-3 | TRBV20-1 | few | TRBD2 | TGCAGTGCCGTAACGGGAGTAGCGGGATTTCCAGATACGCAGTATTTT | CSAVTGVAGFPDTQYF
TRBJ2-7 | TRBV7-8 | many | TRBD2 | TGTGCCAGCAGCTCCCGGACTAGCGAATTCTCCTACGAGCAGTACTTC | CASSSRTSEFSYEQYF
TRBJ2-3 | TRBV5-1 | few | . | TGCGCCAGCAGCTTGGTTGTCTCGGGGGCAGATACGCAGTATTTT | CASSLVVSGADTQYF
TRBJ2-1 | TRBV29-1 | . | . | TGCAGCGTTAAAAATCCGGGCTCCTACAATGAGCAGTTCTTC | CSVKNPGSYNEQFF
TRBJ1-1 | TRBV30 | many | . | TGTGCCTTTAATCCAGGGTACTACACTGAAGCTTTCTTT | CAFNPGYYTEAFF
TRBJ2-1 | TRBV20-1 | . | TRBD2 | TGCAGTGCTGAGGCGGGACTAGCGGGAGGCGTGAGCTCCTACAATGAGCAGTTCTTC | CSAEAGLAGGVSSYNEQFF
TRBJ1-1 | TRBV4-3 | many | . | TGCGCCAGCAGCCAAGACATAACAGTGAACACTGAAGCTTTCTTT | CASSQDITVNTEAFF
TRBJ2-3 | TRBV5-5 | . | . | TGTGCCAGCAGCTTGAATGGCCCAGATACGCAGTATTTT | CASSLNGPDTQYF
TRBJ2-3 | TRBV29-1 | . | . | TGCAGCGTTGCTGGGGTGGGCACAGATACGCAGTATTTT | CSVAGVGTDTQYF
TRBJ2-3 | TRBV12-3/TRBV12-4 | . | . | TGTGCCAGCTCCCCGCCGGCGAGCACAGATACGCAGTATTTT | CASSPPASTDTQYF
TRBJ1-6 | TRBV20-1 | many | TRBD1 | TGCAGTGCGAGTGACAGGGGAGCACCCCTCCACTTT | CSASDRGAPLHF
TRBJ1-6 | TRBV6-6 | many | . | TGTGCCAGCAGTTACTCTTTGTCGCAACTCAATAATTCACCCCTCCACTTT | CASSYSLSQLNNSPLHF
TRBJ2-5 | TRBV7-2 | few | . | TGTGCCAGCAGCTTAGGTTCAGAAACAGAGACCCAGTACTTC | CASSLGSETETQYF
TRBJ2-3 | TRBV12-3/TRBV12-4 | . | . | TGTGCCAGCAGGAGCGGCGGAGTTAGCACAGATACGCAGTATTTT | CASRSGGVSTDTQYF
TRBJ1-6 | TRBV4-3 | . | . | TGCGCCAGCAGCCAAGGGCCGGGAGATAATTCACCCCTCCACTTT | CASSQGPGDNSPLHF
TRBJ2-3 | TRBV10-2 | many | TRBD2 | TGCGCCAGCAAACTAGCGGGGACAGATACGCAGTATTTT | CASKLAGTDTQYF
TRBJ2-7 | TRBV29-1 | many | . | TGCAGCGTTCAGGGGCCCATATCCTACGAGCAGTACTTC | CSVQGPISYEQYF
TRBJ1-6 | TRBV4-1 | many | . | TGCGCCAGCAGCCAAGAAGGATCAGGGCCCAGAAAAGGTCATCTCGATTCACCCCTCCACTTT | CASSQEGSGPRKGHLDSPLHF
TRBJ2-1 | TRBV7-3 | few | . | TGTGCCAGCAGCTTAGCGGGGGCCGTCGAAGAGCAGTTCTTC | CASSLAGAVEEQFF
TRBJ2-7 | TRBV29-1 | many | TRBD2 | TGCAGCGTTGGTAGGGTAGCGGGGGCACCCGACGAGCAGTACTTC | CSVGRVAGAPDEQYF
TRBJ2-5 | TRBV7-9 | few | . | TGTGCCAGCAGCCAGGTCCGGCAGGTCGAGACCCAGTACTTC | CASSQVRQVETQYF
TRBJ2-3 | TRBV5-1 | few | . | TGCGCCAGCAGCTTGGATACGCTCAGCACAGATACGCAGTATTTT | CASSLDTLSTDTQYF
TRBJ2-7 | TRBV18 | few | TRBD1 | TGTGCCAGCTCACCGACGGACAGGGTAATGTACGAGCTGTACTTC | CASSPTDRVMYELYF
TRBJ2-7 | TRBV11-2 | many | . | TGTGCCAGCAGCTTAATGGGGGCTAGCGTCTACGAGCAGTACTTC | CASSLMGASVYEQYF
TRBJ2-7 | TRBV5-1 | many | TRBD2 | TGCGCCAGCAGCTTGGGAACTAGCGGTACCTACGAGCAGTACTTC | CASSLGTSGTYEQYF
TRBJ2-2 | TRBV2 | many | . | TGTGCCAGCAGTGTAAGACGACAAAGGGACACCGGGGAGCTGTTTTTT | CASSVRRQRDTGELFF
TRBJ2-3 | TRBV27 | . | TRBD2 | TGTGCCAGCCAGAGGACTAGCGGCACAGATACGCAGTATTTT | CASQRTSGTDTQYF
TRBJ1-1 | TRBV6-4 | . | . | TGTGCCAGCAGTGAGGCCCGGGGCACTGAAGCTTTCTTT | CASSEARGTEAFF
TRBJ2-1 | TRBV29-1 | few | . | TGCAGCGTTGCAAGGGCGGGCTTGGAGCAGTTCTTC | CSVARAGLEQFF
TRBJ2-3 | TRBV7-2 | few | TRBD1 | TGTGCCAGCAGCATACTTGGACAGGGGAGCACAGATACGCAGTATTTT | CASSILGQGSTDTQYF
TRBJ2-1 | TRBV10-1 | many | . | TGCGCCAGCAGTGAGAGAGCAGGGGCCGGCAATGAGCAGTTCTTC | CASSERAGAGNEQFF
TRBJ1-6 | TRBV2 | . | . | TGTGCCAGCAGTTGGGGGCCGAATTCACCCCTCCACTTT | CASSWGPNSPLHF
TRBJ1-2 | TRBV9 | . | . | TGTGCCAGCAGCGCGCTGGACGAGGCTAGCGGCTACACCTTC | CASSALDEASGYTF
TRBJ2-1 | TRBV4-3 | . | . | TGCGCCAGCAGCCAAGGACTCTTCGACAACAATGAGCAGTTCTTC | CASSQGLFDNNEQFF
TRBJ1-2 | TRBV5-5 | medium-sized | . | TGTGCCAGCAGCCAGACGGGGATGGAGTCCATTGGTGGCTACACCTTC | CASSQTGMESIGGYTF
TRBJ2-7 | TRBV7-2 | many | TRBD1 | TGTGCCAGCAGCTTAGGACAGGGCAGGGCCTACGAGCAGTACTTC | CASSLGQGRAYEQYF
TRBJ2-3 | TRBV7-8 | many | . | TGTGCCAGCAGCTTAGATAGTGGGGGGTCGCAGTATTTT | CASSLDSGGSQYF
TRBJ2-3 | TRBV11-1 | . | TRBD2 | TGTGCCAGCAGCTTAGAGCGGGGTCAAGATACGCAGTATTTT | CASSLERGQDTQYF
TRBJ2-3 | TRBV5-1 | many | TRBD2 | TGCGCCAGCAGCTCGGGACTAGGCGGGACTAGCACAGATACGCAGTATTTT | CASSSGLGGTSTDTQYF
TRBJ2-7 | TRBV7-9 | many | TRBD1 | TGTGCCAGCAGCTCCCAGGGGGACAGGGGCTACGAGCAGTACTTC | CASSSQGDRGYEQYF
TRBJ2-1 | TRBV2 | many | TRBD2 | TGTGCCAGCAGTGAAGCGCGACTAGCGGGGGTGAATGAGCAGTTCTTC | CASSEARLAGVNEQFF
TRBJ1-1 | TRBV5-6 | many | TRBD1 | TGTGCCAGCAGCTCCTCCGGGACAGGGAAGAACTTTCTTGGGGCTTTCTTT | CASSSSGTGKNFLGAFF
TRBJ1-6 | TRBV12-3/TRBV12-4 | few | . | TGTGCCAGCAGTGACTGGGCCTCACCCCTCCACTTT | CASSDWASPLHF
TRBJ1-6 | TRBV29-1 | few | TRBD1 | TGCAGCGTTGCTGACAGGGCCGTTTCACCCCTCCACTTT | CSVADRAVSPLHF
TRBJ2-3 | TRBV7-2 | few | . | TGTGCCAGCAGCCCTAGAGGGGGGGCGTTAGCAGATACGCAGTATTTT | CASSPRGGALADTQYF
TRBJ2-2 | TRBV11-2 | many | TRBD2 | TGTGCCAGCAGCTCGACTAGCGGGGGGATTGACGGGGAGCTGTTTTTT | CASSSTSGGIDGELFF